Listed here is a single T cell receptor beta chain. The antigen is undetermined. This sample is part of a study of cytomegalovirus exposure and HLA in healthy donors. General study findings and limits: In vitro work confirmed that a few CMV-associated chains recognize CMV antigens. Researchers counted roughly 150 TCR beta chains as cytomegalovirus-associated. The study found most TCR sequences rare, yet found some public TCRs in many donors.

These donors were members of the approximately 110-subject validation cohort, a group separate from the roughly 700-subject first cohort. The CDR3 is made up of 16 amino acids. Germline V lookup: CDR1 MDHEN, CDR2 SYDVKM. V shed 5 bases and J shed 2 bases, with 17 bases lying between them. Sequenced by immunoSEQ multiplex PCR; TCRdb stores in-frame clones only, minus some. The sample consists of roughly 76,000 clones, 94% of them appearing once. V and J are TRBV28 and TRBJ2-3; no definite D call. The receptor comes from a man between 18 and 35 years old in good health and CMV-seropositive. Sequencing input: PBMCs. CDR3 in DNA: TGTGCCAGCAGTGCCGCGAGTAGCACCTACACAGATACGCAGTATTTT. Its translation is CASSAASSTYTDTQYF.